What follows are 13 T cell receptor beta chains derived from one specimen sequenced in a study of shared clonotypes between healthy human individuals. The data were produced by immunoSEQ multiplex PCR, yet TCRdb's version contains in-frame clones alone and is incomplete. The data hold some 490,000 clones, with about 78% observed a single time. Source material: PBMCs. The receptors shown here come from a woman in her 40s in good health. Some clones in this sample may be carry-over from other donors' samples.

The rearrangement uses TRBV5-1 and TRBJ2-1, with 9 nucleotides matching TRBD2. V was clipped by 3 bases and J by 5 bases; unmatched bases: 6. Germline CDR1 is SGHRS and CDR2 is YFSETQ. The CDR3 runs to 15 residues. The CDR3 DNA is TGCGCCAGCAGCTCCAGACTAGCGGCAAACAATGAGCAGTTCTTC. It encodes CASSSRLAANNEQFF.

This sequence joins TRBV7-9 and TRBJ2-5; the match to TRBD1 covers 9 bases. CDR3 length: 15 amino acids. V lost 2 bases and J lost 5; bases outside the gene matches: 6. Germline CDR1 SEHNR, CDR2 FQNEAQ (reference sequence). CDR3 sequence (DNA): TGTGCCAGCAGCTTATACGGGACAGGGTCGGAGACCCAGTACTTC. Residues: CASSLYGTGSETQYF.

V is TRBV7-9 and J is TRBJ2-7, with 9 nucleotides matching TRBD1. V lost 4 bases, J lost 0 bases, and 4 bases stayed unmatched. Germline V gene sequence: CDR1 SEHNR, CDR2 FQNEAQ (reference sequence). This CDR3 has 15 amino acids. CDR3 in DNA: TGTGCCAGCAGCTCCCGACAGGGGGGCTCCTACGAGCAGTACTTC. Amino acid sequence: CASSSRQGGSYEQYF.

The chain links TRBV28 to TRBJ1-2, with 9 nucleotides matching TRBD1. V was clipped by 6 bases and J by 14 bases; unmatched bases: 10. CDR1 MDHEN and CDR2 SYDVKM come from the germline V gene. This CDR3 contains 12 residues. CDR3 coding DNA: TGTGCCAGCAGACCTCGGGACAGGGCTTATACCTTC. It translates to CASRPRDRAYTF.

This chain joins TRBV7-9 and TRBJ2-3, with TRBD1 as a possible D gene (5 bases). From germline, CDR1 is SEHNR and CDR2 FQNEAQ (reference sequence). The CDR3 has 15 residues. V was pared by 1 base and J by 4 bases, with 12 bases between. The CDR3 loop reads CASSLGQGDADTQYF. CDR3 nucleotide sequence: TGTGCCAGCAGCTTAGGTCAGGGTGACGCAGATACGCAGTATTTT. The whole variable domain, remainder taken from reference TRBV7-9 and TRBJ2-3, is DTGVSQNPRHKITKRGQNVTFRCDPISEHNRLYWYRQTLGQGPEFLTYFQNEAQLEKSRLLSDRFSAERPKGSFSTLEIQRTEQGDSAMYLCASSLGQGDADTQYFGPGTRLTVL.

The chain carries TRBV29-1 and TRBJ1-2; TRBD1 matches at 9 bases. With V trimmed by 4 bases and J by 8 bases, 8 bases remained unmatched. CDR1 and CDR2 from the germline V gene are SQVTM and ANQGSEA. The CDR3 loop spans 13 amino acids. The CDR3 sequence: CSVGKQGAVGYTF. In nucleotides, the CDR3 is TGCAGCGTTGGGAAACAGGGGGCGGTAGGCTACACCTTC.

The CDR3 nucleotides are TGTGCCAGCAGCCCCCTAGCGGGAGGGCTCTTGAACACCGGGGAGCTGTTTTTT. As protein: CASSPLAGGLLNTGELFF. V is TRBV28 and J is TRBJ2-2; 12 nucleotides match TRBD2. This CDR3 region has 18 residues. V shed 6 bases and J 1 base; nucleotides not matched to a gene: 9. Per germline, CDR1 MDHEN and CDR2 SYDVKM.

This clone was recorded once. The chain joins TRBV5-4 to TRBJ2-1, with D uncertain. The CDR3 contains 16 residues. The V and J ends lost 4 bases and 8 bases respectively, with 22 bases between them. Germline CDR1 reads SGHNT; CDR2 reads YYREEE (reference sequence). CDR3 amino acids: CASSPWNPLGVHEQFF. DNA of the CDR3: TGTGCCAGCAGCCCGTGGAATCCTCTAGGCGTCCATGAGCAGTTCTTC.

This clone was counted ten times or more. The rearrangement uses TRBV30 and TRBJ2-5; D is possibly TRBD1 or TRBD2 (5 bases each). Matching the DNA end better, TRBJ2-7 makes the J call doubtful. The CDR3 covers 13 residues. Germline V gene sequence: CDR1 GTSNPN, CDR2 SVGIG (reference sequence). The CDR3 coding sequence is TGTGCCTGGAGTGTACTGGGGGACTACGAGCAGTACTTC. It codes for CAWSVLGDYEQYF.

This clone was seen more than once but under ten times. Distinct nucleotide sequences in the sample also encode this CDR3. This chain joins TRBV7-2 and TRBJ1-3; D ambiguous. Trimming took 1 base from V and 0 from J, leaving 7 bases between them. Looked up from germline, CDR1 is SGHTA and CDR2 is FQGNSA. The length of the CDR3 is 15 residues. The CDR3 DNA sequence: TGTGCCAGCAGCTTAGATTTCCTCTCTGGAAACACCATATATTTT. Translating gives CASSLDFLSGNTIYF.

The V call is TRBV27, the J call TRBJ2-7, with TRBD2 matching over 8 bases. V lost 2 bases, J lost 3 bases, and 12 bases stayed unmatched. Germline-derived CDR1 and CDR2 are MNHEY and SMNVEV (reference sequence). This CDR3 has 17 residues. The CDR3 sequence is CASSLRGRGTRDYEQYF. For the CDR3, the DNA is TGTGCCAGCAGTTTAAGGGGTCGGGGGACTAGGGACTACGAGCAGTACTTC.

There are a few counts of this clone. This sample includes further DNA sequences coding for the same CDR3. The chain recombines TRBV5-1 with TRBJ2-7; no clear D. In germline, CDR1 is SGHRS, CDR2 YFSETQ. V shed 3 bases and J shed 3 bases, with 4 bases lying between them. The CDR3 length is 11 residues. CDR3 DNA sequence: TGCGCCAGCAGCTCCAACTACGAGCAGTACTTC. Protein: CASSSNYEQYF.

This sequence joins TRBV6-1 and TRBJ2-7; 7 positions match TRBD1. The V gene's germline CDR1 is MNHNS and CDR2 SASEGT. There are 15 residues in the CDR3. V was pared by 6 bases and J by 7 bases, with 15 bases of the junction left unmatched. DNA of the CDR3: TGTGCCAGCAGGCTATCCGGGACAGTCTCGGGGGAGCAGTACTTC. It translates to CASRLSGTVSGEQYF.